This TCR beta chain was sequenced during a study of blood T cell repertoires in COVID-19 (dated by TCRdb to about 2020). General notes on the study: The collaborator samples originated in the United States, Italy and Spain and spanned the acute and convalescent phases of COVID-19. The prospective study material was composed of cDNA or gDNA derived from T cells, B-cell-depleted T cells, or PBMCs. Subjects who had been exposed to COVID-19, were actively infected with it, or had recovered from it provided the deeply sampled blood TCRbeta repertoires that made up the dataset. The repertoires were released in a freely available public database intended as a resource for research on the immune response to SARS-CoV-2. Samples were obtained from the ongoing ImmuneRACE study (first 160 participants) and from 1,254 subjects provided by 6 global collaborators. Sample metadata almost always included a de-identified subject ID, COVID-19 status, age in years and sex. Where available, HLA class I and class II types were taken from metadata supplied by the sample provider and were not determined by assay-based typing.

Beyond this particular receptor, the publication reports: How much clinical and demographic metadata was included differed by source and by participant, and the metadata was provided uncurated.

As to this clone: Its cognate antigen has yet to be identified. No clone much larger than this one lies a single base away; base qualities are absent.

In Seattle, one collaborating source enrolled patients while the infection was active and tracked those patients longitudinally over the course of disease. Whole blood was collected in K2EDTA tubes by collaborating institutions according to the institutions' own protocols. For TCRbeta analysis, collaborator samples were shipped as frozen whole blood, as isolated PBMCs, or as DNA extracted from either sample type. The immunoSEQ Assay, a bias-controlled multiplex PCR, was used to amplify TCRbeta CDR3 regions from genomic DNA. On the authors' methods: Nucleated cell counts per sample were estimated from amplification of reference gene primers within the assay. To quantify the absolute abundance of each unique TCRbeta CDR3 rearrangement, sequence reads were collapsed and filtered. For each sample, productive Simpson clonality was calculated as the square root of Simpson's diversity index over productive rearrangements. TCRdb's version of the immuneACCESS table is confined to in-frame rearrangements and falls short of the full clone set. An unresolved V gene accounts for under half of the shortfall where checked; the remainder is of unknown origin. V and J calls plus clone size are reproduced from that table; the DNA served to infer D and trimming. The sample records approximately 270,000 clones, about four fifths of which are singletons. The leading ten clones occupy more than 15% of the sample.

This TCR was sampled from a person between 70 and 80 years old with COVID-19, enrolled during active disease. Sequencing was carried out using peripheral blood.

The DNA sequence reads TGTGCCTGGAGCGCAAACCGGGGAGGTAACGATGAAAAACTGTTTTTT. This is translated as CAWSANRGGNDEKLFF. This chain joins TRBV30 to TRBJ1-4; no D gene can be assigned with confidence. The germline V gene encodes CDR1 GTSNPN and CDR2 SVGIG (reference sequence). Trimming at the junction amounts to 3 bases on V and 6 bases on J, and the germline ends lie 20 bases apart. The CDR3 spans 16 residues, from the cysteine through the phenylalanine. Kept here is only the CDR3 DNA, which spans 48 bases and is read in frame from base 1.